A selection of T cell receptor beta chains follows, all from one sample in a study of shared clonotypes between healthy human individuals. The repertoire was sequenced with immunoSEQ multiplex PCR; TCRdb's copy has only in-frame clones and lacks some. The sample yields 400,000 to 600,000 clones, 75% to 85% seen once. Sequencing was performed on PBMCs. These receptors all stem from a woman aged 40 to 55 in good health. Some clones in this sample may be carry-over from other donors' samples. Each CDR3 is given with its conserved first and last residue. A D gene is named only where the DNA matches it firmly. A row's size may be missing; if present it is once, few, many or a size class.

>TRBJ1-2|TRBV7-3|NA|once
CASSLTLRVRYGYTF
TGTGCCAGCAGCTTAACCCTCCGGGTACGCTATGGCTACACCTTC
>TRBJ1-5|TRBV19|NA|few
CASSIAMQSFHF
TGTGCCAGTAGTATTGCAATGCAGTCTTTTCATTTT
>TRBJ1-3|TRBV11-2|NA|NA
CASSFGTYGNTIYF
TGTGCCAGCAGCTTCGGGACTTACGGAAACACCATATATTTT
>TRBJ1-2|TRBV7-8|NA|NA
CASSLVAGQGNGYTF
TGTGCCAGCAGCTTGGTGGCAGGGCAGGGTAATGGCTACACCTTC
>TRBJ2-7|TRBV18|TRBD1|NA
CASSPPGQSYEQYF
TGTGCCAGCTCACCACCGGGACAGTCCTACGAGCAGTACTTC
>TRBJ2-1|TRBV7-3|TRBD2|NA
CASSTGLAGYNEQFF
TGTGCCAGCAGCACGGGACTAGCGGGGTACAATGAGCAGTTCTTC
>TRBJ1-2|TRBV20-1|NA|NA
CSARTDYGYTF
TGCAGTGCCAGGACAGACTATGGCTACACCTTC
>TRBJ2-2|TRBV7-8|NA|NA
CASSLRTRGGTGELFF
TGTGCCAGCAGCTTACGGACTAGAGGGGGGACCGGGGAGCTGTTTTTT
>TRBJ2-3|TRBV9|TRBD2|NA
CASSPSGVGGDTQYF
TGTGCCAGCAGCCCCAGCGGGGTGGGGGGAGATACGCAGTATTTT
>TRBJ2-1|TRBV5-6|NA|NA
CASSLVGASGYMDEQFF
TGTGCCAGCAGCTTGGTGGGGGCTAGCGGATATATGGATGAGCAGTTCTTC
>TRBJ2-1|TRBV7-2|TRBD2|once
CASRAGEREQFF
TGTGCCAGCAGGGCGGGAGAGCGGGAGCAGTTCTTC
>TRBJ2-1|TRBV9|TRBD2|NA
CASSSRTSGYNEQFF
TGTGCCAGCAGCTCTCGGACTAGCGGCTACAATGAGCAGTTCTTC
>TRBJ1-1|TRBV6-1|NA|NA
CASSEVGRSYTEAFF
TGTGCCAGCAGTGAAGTCGGCAGAAGCTACACTGAAGCTTTCTTT
>TRBJ2-2|TRBV7-3|NA|NA
CASSLRGQSTGELFF
TGTGCCAGCAGCTTAAGGGGCCAGTCCACCGGGGAGCTGTTTTTT
>TRBJ2-5|TRBV10-1|TRBD2|few
CASTPIPGLALNKETQYF
TGCGCCAGCACTCCCATTCCGGGACTAGCGTTGAACAAGGAGACCCAGTACTTC
>TRBJ2-1|TRBV20-1|NA|NA
CSAGYNEQFF
TGCAGTGCGGGATACAATGAGCAGTTCTTC
>TRBJ2-1|TRBV4-1|NA|once
CASSHNDFAVGEQFF
TGCGCCAGCAGCCATAACGACTTCGCGGTGGGTGAGCAGTTCTTC
>TRBJ2-6|TRBV7-8|NA|NA
CASSAPGSGANVLTF
TGTGCCAGCAGCGCCCCAGGGTCTGGGGCCAACGTCCTGACTTTC
>TRBJ2-7|TRBV5-6|NA|few
CASSRSGEYEQYF
TGTGCCAGCAGCAGATCCGGGGAGTACGAGCAGTACTTC
>TRBJ1-5|TRBV18|TRBD1|NA
CASSPLGQGLGGAQPQHF
TGTGCCAGCTCACCACTAGGACAGGGTTTAGGTGGAGCTCAGCCCCAGCATTTT
>TRBJ2-2|TRBV5-4|NA|NA
CASSAAGTLLTGELFF
TGTGCCAGCAGCGCCGCCGGGACATTATTAACCGGGGAGCTGTTTTTT
>TRBJ2-5|TRBV18|NA|NA
CASSPPPTGQETQYF
TGTGCCAGCTCACCCCCTCCGACAGGACAAGAGACCCAGTACTTC
>TRBJ2-7|TRBV11-2|TRBD1|NA
CASSLGGTGGFEQYF
TGTGCCAGCAGCTTAGGGGGGACAGGGGGTTTCGAGCAGTACTTC
>TRBJ2-7|TRBV11-2|TRBD2|NA
CASSSTLGLAGGYEQYF
TGTGCCAGCAGCTCTACCCTGGGACTAGCGGGAGGTTACGAGCAGTACTTC